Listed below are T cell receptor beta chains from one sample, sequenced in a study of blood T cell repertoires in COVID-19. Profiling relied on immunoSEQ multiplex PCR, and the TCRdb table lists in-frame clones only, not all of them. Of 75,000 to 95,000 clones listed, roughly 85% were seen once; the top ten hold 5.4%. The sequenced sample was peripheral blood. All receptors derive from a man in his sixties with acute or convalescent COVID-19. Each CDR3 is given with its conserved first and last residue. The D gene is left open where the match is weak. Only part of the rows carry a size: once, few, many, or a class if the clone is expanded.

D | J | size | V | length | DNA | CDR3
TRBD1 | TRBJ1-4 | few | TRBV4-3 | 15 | TGCGCCAGCAGCCCCTTCGGGACAGGGAATCTGGGGCTGTTTTTT | CASSPFGTGNLGLFF
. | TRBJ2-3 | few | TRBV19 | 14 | TGTGCCACCGAGGAAGGACAGTATGCAGATACGCAGTATTTT | CATEEGQYADTQYF
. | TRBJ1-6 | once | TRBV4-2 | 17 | TGTGCCAGCAGCCAATCCATCGGCCAAGGGGATAATTCACCCCTCCACTTT | CASSQSIGQGDNSPLHF
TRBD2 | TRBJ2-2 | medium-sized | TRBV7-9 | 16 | TGTGCCAGCATCAAATCCGGACTAGCGGTAACCGGGGAGCTGTTTTTT | CASIKSGLAVTGELFF
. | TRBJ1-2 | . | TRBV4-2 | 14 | TGTGCCAGCAGCCAAGAAACAGGCCACTATGGCTACACCTTC | CASSQETGHYGYTF
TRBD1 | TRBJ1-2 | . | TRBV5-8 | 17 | TGTGCCAGCAGCTTCCTGGGGGCAGGGGGAGCTAACTATGGCTACACCTTC | CASSFLGAGGANYGYTF
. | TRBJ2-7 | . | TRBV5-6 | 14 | TGTGCCAGCAGCTTGGGTCCGGGGAATGACGAGCAGTACTTC | CASSLGPGNDEQYF
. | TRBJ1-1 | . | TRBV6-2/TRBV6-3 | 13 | TGTGCCAGCAGTTACAGGGGGGGGACTGAAGCTTTCTTT | CASSYRGGTEAFF
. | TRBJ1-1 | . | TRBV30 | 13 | TGTGCCTGGAGCCCTCTCCTGAACACTGAAGCTTTCTTT | CAWSPLLNTEAFF
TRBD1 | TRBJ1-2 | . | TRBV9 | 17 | TGTGCCAGCAGCGAGATACCCGGGACAGGGGGCGATTATGGCTACACCTTC | CASSEIPGTGGDYGYTF
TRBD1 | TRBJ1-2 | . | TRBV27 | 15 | TGTGCCAGCAGCCTCCGGACAGGCGGGGACTATGGCTACACCTTC | CASSLRTGGDYGYTF
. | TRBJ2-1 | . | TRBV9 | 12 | TGTGCCAGCAGCGTAGTTAACAATGAGCAGTTCTTC | CASSVVNNEQFF
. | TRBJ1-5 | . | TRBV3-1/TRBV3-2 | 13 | TGTGCCAGCAGCGGGAACAGGCGCCAGCCCCAGCATTTT | CASSGNRRQPQHF
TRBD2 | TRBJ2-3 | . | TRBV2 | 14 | TGTGCCAGCTCAAGACTAGCTAGCACAGATACGCAGTATTTT | CASSRLASTDTQYF
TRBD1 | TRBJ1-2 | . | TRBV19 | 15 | TGTGCCACCAGGGACAGGGCCCAAACCACTCATGGCTACACCTTC | CATRDRAQTTHGYTF
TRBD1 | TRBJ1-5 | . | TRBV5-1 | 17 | TGCGCCAGCAGCCCCGGGACAGGGGGCGCCGGGAATCAGCCCCAGCATTTT | CASSPGTGGAGNQPQHF
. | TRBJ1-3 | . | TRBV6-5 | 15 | TGTGCCAGCGGAGGGGGGGGCAGCTTCGGAAACACCATATATTTT | CASGGGGSFGNTIYF
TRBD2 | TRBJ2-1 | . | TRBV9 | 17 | TGTGCCAGCAGCACCAGACCTAGCGGACAAGCCTACAATGAGCAGTTCTTC | CASSTRPSGQAYNEQFF
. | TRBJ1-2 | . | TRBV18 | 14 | TGTGCCAGCTCACCTCCGGCAGGGCCCTATGGCTACACCTTC | CASSPPAGPYGYTF
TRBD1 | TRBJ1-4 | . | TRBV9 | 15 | TGTGCCAGCAGCAATCAGGGGGCATTATCGGAAAAACTGTTTTTT | CASSNQGALSEKLFF
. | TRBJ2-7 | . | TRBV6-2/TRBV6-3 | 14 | TGTGCCAGCAGCCCCCCTCTAGCGCGCTACGAGCAGTACTTC | CASSPPLARYEQYF
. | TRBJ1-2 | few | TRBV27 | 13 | TGTGCCAGCAGTCCAGGGGTCGGCTATGGCTACACCTTC | CASSPGVGYGYTF
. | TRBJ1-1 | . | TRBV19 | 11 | TGTGCCAGTAGTTTTATACATGAAGCTTTCTTT | CASSFIHEAFF
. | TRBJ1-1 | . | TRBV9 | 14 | TGTGCCAGCAGCGTATCCCCGGTGAACACTGAAGCTTTCTTT | CASSVSPVNTEAFF
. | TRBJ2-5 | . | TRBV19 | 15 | TGTGCCAGTAGTAACACCGGGACACCTACTGAGACCCAGTACTTC | CASSNTGTPTETQYF
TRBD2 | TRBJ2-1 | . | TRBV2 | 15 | TGTGCCAGCAGTAGACTAGCGGGGGGGCTCGATGAGCAGTTCTTC | CASSRLAGGLDEQFF
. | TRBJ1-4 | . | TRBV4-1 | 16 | TGCGCCAGCAGCCAAGAAAGCAGGGGTCTTGGGGAAAAACTGTTTTTT | CASSQESRGLGEKLFF
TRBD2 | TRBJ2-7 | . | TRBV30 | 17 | TGTGCCTGGAGTGTAGGGTTCCGGGGGAGGGGATCCTACGAGCAGTACTTC | CAWSVGFRGRGSYEQYF
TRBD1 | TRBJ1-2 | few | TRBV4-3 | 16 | TGCGCCAGCAGCCAAGGGACAGGGGCCGATCCAGATGGCTACACCTTC | CASSQGTGADPDGYTF
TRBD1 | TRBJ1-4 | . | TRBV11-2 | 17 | TGTGCCAGCAGTCGAGGACAGGGGGCGCGAACTAATGAAAAACTGTTTTTT | CASSRGQGARTNEKLFF
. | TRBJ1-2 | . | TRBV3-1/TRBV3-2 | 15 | TGTGCCAGCAGCCATGGGGGGTTATCTAACTATGGCTACACCTTC | CASSHGGLSNYGYTF
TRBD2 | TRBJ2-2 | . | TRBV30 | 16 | TGTGCCTGGGGGGGACTAGCGGGGGCCGCCGCCGGGGAGCTGTTTTTT | CAWGGLAGAAAGELFF
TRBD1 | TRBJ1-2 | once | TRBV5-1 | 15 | TGCGCCAGCAGCTTGGGGGCAACAGGGGAAGGAGGCTACACCTTC | CASSLGATGEGGYTF
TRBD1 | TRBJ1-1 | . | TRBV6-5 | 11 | TGTGCCAGCAGAAACAGGGGAGAAGCTTTCTTT | CASRNRGEAFF
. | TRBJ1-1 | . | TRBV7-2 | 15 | TGTGCCAGCAGCTTAGTAGGGGCAGAGAACACTGAAGCTTTCTTT | CASSLVGAENTEAFF
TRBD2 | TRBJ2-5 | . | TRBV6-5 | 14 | TGTGCCAGCAGTCCAAATAGCGGGGGGGAGACCCAGTACTTC | CASSPNSGGETQYF
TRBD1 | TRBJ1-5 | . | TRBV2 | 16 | TGTGCCAGCAGGGACCGGACAGGGGGCGGCAATCAGCCCCAGCATTTT | CASRDRTGGGNQPQHF
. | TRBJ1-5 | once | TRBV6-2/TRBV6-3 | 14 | TGTGCCAGCAGTTACCTAGGCCCATCGATGCCCCAGCATTTT | CASSYLGPSMPQHF
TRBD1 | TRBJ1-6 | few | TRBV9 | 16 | TGTGCCAGCGGTGCGGACAGGAACTCCTATAATTCACCCCTCCACTTT | CASGADRNSYNSPLHF
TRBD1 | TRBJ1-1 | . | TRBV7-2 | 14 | TGTGCCAGCAGCTCCGGGACAGGGGAAACTGAAGCTTTCTTT | CASSSGTGETEAFF
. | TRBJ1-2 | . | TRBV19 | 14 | TGTGCCAGTAGTATAGGCGCGGAAGGGGGAGGCTACACCTTC | CASSIGAEGGGYTF
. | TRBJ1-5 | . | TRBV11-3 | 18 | TGTGCCAGCAGCCCCCACGGGGTAGGGTTGAACGGCAATCAGCCCCAGCATTTT | CASSPHGVGLNGNQPQHF
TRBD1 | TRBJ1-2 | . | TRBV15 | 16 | TGTGCCACCAGCAGACAGATAGGACAGGGAGGGGACGGCTACACCTTC | CATSRQIGQGGDGYTF
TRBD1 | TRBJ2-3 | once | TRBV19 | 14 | TGTGCCAGTAGCGACAGGGGCAGCACAGATACGCAGTATTTT | CASSDRGSTDTQYF
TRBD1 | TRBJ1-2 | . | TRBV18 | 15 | TGTGCCAGCTCACCCTCGGGACAGAAAAACTATGGCTACACCTTC | CASSPSGQKNYGYTF
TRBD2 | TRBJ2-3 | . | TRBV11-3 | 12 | TGTGCCAGCAGCCCCCCGGGGGGTACGCAGTATTTT | CASSPPGGTQYF
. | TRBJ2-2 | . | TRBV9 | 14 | TGTGCCAGCAGCGTGCTAAGGGGAGGCGGGGAGCTGTTTTTT | CASSVLRGGGELFF
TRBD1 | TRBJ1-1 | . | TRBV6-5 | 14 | TGTGCCAGCAGTTACGGGACAGGGCGAACTGAAGCTTTCTTT | CASSYGTGRTEAFF
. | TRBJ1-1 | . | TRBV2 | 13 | TGTGCCAGCAGTGGCGCGGTGAACACTGAAGCTTTCTTT | CASSGAVNTEAFF
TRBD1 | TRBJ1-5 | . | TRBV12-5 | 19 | TGTGCTAGTGGTTTGGTTCAAAAGGCAGGGGGCGCGGAGGGTCAGCCCCAGCATTTT | CASGLVQKAGGAEGQPQHF
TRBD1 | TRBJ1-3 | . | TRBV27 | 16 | TGTGCCAGCAGTCGAAGACAGGGGTTCTCTGGAAACACCATATATTTT | CASSRRQGFSGNTIYF
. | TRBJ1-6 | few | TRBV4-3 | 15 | TGCGCCAGCAGCCAAGATCCCGGTATGAATTCACCCCTCCACTTT | CASSQDPGMNSPLHF